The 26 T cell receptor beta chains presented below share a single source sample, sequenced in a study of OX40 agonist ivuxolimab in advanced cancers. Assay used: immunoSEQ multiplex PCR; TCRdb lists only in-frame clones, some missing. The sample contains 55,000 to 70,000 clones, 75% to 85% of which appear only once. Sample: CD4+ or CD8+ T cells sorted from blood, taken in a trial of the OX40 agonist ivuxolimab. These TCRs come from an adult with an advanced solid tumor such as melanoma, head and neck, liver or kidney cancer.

CDR3 protein: CASSRNRADTEAFF. DNA for the CDR3: TGTGCCAGCAGTCGCAACAGGGCCGACACTGAAGCTTTCTTT. The V call is TRBV11-1, the J call TRBJ1-1, with a tentative D call TRBD1 (6 bases). Germline V gives CDR1 SGHAT, CDR2 FQDESV (reference sequence). The CDR3 length is 14 residues. V was cut by 6 bases and J by 3 bases, with 14 bases left in between.

The CDR3 coding sequence is TGTGCCAGCGAGAGAGGGAATGAAAAACTGTTTTTT. Protein sequence: CASERGNEKLFF. The chain has TRBV19 and TRBJ1-4; D unclear. V lost 9 bases and J lost 5, with 10 bases in between. Germline V gene sequence: CDR1 LNHDA, CDR2 SQIVND (reference sequence). This CDR3 is built from 12 residues.

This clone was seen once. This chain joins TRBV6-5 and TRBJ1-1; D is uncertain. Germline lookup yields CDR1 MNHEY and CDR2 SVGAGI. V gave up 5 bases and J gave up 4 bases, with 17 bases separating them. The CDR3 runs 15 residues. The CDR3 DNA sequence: TGTGCCAGCAGTCCATTCGCCGGCGGGAGCACTGAAGCTTTCTTT. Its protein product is CASSPFAGGSTEAFF.

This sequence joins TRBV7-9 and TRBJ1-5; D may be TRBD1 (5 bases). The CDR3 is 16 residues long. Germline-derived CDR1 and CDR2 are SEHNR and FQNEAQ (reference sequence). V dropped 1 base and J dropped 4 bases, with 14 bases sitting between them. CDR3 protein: CASSLVRDGPNQPQHF. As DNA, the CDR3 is TGTGCCAGCAGCTTAGTCCGGGACGGACCAAATCAGCCCCAGCATTTT.

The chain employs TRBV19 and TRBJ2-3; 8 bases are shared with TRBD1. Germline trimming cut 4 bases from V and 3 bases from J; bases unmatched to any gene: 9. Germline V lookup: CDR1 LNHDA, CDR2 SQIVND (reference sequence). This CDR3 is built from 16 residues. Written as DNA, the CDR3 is TGTGCCAGTAGTAACCCAAGGCAGGGGGCGACAGATACGCAGTATTTT. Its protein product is CASSNPRQGATDTQYF.

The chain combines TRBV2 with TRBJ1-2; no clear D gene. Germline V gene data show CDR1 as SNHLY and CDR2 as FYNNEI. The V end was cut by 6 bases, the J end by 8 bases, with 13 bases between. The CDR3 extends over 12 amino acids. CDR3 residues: CASSYSPGGYTF. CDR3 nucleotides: TGTGCCAGCAGCTACAGTCCTGGCGGCTACACCTTC.

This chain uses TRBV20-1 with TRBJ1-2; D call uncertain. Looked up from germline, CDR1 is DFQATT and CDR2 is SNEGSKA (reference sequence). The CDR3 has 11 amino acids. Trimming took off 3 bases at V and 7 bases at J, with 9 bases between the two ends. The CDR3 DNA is TGCAGTGCTAGTGTAGGGAGTGGCTACACCTTC. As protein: CSASVGSGYTF.

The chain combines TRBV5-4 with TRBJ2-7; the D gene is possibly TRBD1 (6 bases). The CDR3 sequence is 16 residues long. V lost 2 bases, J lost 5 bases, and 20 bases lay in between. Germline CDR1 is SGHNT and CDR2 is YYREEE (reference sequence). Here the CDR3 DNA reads TGTGCCAGCAGCTTCGGTGGAGTACAGGGTGCCAACGAGCAGTACTTC. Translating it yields CASSFGGVQGANEQYF.

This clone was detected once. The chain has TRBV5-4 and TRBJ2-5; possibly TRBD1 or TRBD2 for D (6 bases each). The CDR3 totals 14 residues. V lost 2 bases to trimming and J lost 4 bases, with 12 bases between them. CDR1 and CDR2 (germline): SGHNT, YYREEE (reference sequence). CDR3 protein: CASSLGGGRETQYF. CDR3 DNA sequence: TGTGCCAGCAGCTTAGGAGGGGGGCGAGAGACCCAGTACTTC. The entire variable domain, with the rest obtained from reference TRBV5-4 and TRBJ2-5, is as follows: ETGVTQSPTHLIKTRGQQVTLRCSSQSGHNTVSWYQQALGQGPQFIFQYYREEENGRGNFPPRFSGLQFPNYSSELNVNALELDDSALYLCASSLGGGRETQYFGPGTRLLVL.

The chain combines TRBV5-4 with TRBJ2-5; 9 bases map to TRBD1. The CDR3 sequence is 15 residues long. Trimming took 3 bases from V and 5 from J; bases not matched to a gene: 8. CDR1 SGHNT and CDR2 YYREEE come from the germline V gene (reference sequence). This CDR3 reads CASSYRTGTGETQYF. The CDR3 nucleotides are TGTGCCAGCAGCTATCGGACAGGGACAGGGGAGACCCAGTACTTC. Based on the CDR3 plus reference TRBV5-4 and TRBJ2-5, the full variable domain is ETGVTQSPTHLIKTRGQQVTLRCSSQSGHNTVSWYQQALGQGPQFIFQYYREEENGRGNFPPRFSGLQFPNYSSELNVNALELDDSALYLCASSYRTGTGETQYFGPGTRLLVL.

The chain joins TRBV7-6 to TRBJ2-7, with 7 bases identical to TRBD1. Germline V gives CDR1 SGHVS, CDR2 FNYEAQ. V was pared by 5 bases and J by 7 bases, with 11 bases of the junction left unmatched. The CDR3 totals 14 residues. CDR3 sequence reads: CASSLGTDPSEQYF. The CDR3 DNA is TGTGCCAGCAGCCTAGGGACAGACCCTTCAGAGCAGTACTTC.

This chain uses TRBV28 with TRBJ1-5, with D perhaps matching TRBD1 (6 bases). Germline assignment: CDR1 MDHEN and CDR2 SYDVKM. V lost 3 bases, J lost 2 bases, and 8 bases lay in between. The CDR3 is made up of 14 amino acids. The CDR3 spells CASSFRTGNQPQHF. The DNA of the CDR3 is TGTGCCAGCAGTTTCAGGACAGGCAATCAGCCCCAGCATTTT.

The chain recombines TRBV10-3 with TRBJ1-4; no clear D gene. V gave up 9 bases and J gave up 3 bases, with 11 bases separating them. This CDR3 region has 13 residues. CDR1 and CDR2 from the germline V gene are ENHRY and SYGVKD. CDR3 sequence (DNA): TGTGCCATAAGGGATTCTGCTAATGAAAAACTGTTTTTT. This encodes CAIRDSANEKLFF.

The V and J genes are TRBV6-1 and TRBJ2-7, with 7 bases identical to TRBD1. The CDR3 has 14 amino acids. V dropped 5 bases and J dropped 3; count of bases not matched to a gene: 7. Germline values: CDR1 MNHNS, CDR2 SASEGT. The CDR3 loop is CASSWDRHNYEQYF. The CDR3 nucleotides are TGTGCCAGCAGTTGGGACAGACACAACTACGAGCAGTACTTC.

CDR3: CASSFGTSGGAVWVKETQYF. DNA for the CDR3: TGTGCCAGCAGTTTCGGGACTAGCGGGGGGGCGGTCTGGGTAAAAGAGACCCAGTACTTC. The chain couples TRBV28 to TRBJ2-5, with 16 nucleotides matching TRBD2. The ends lost 3 bases at V and 3 bases at J; junction bases unmatched: 13. CDR1 and CDR2 (germline): MDHEN, SYDVKM. The CDR3 has 20 residues. Full variable domain (remainder filled in from reference TRBV28 and TRBJ2-5): DVKVTQSSRYLVKRTGEKVFLECVQDMDHENMFWYRQDPGLGLRLIYFSYDVKMKEKGDIPEGYSVSREKKERFSLILESASTNQTSMYLCASSFGTSGGAVWVKETQYFGPGTRLLVL.

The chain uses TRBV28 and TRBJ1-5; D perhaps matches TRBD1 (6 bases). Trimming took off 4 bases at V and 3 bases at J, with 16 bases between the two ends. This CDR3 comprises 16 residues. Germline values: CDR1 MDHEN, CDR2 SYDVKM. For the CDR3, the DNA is TGTGCCAGCAGTTCCCCACGGGGGGGGCCCAATCAGCCCCAGCATTTT. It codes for CASSSPRGGPNQPQHF.

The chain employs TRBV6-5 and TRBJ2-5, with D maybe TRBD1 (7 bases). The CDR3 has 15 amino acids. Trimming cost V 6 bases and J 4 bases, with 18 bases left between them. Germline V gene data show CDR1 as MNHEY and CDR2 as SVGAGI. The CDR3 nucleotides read TGTGCCAGCAGCTCTAGAAGACAGGGAGGAGAGACCCAGTACTTC. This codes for CASSSRRQGGETQYF.

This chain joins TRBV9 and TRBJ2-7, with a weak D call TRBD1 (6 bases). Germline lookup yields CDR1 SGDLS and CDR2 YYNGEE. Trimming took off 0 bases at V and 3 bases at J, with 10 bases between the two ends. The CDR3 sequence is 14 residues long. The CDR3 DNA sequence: TGTGCCAGCAGCGTAGGGGACACCCGCTACGAGCAGTACTTC. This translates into CASSVGDTRYEQYF.

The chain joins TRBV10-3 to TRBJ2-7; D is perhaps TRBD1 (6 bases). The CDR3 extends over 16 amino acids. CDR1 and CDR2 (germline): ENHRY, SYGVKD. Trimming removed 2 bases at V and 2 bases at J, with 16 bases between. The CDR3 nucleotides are TGTGCCATCAGTGAGGGGGGCCAGGGAATAGCCTACGAGCAGTACTTC. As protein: CAISEGGQGIAYEQYF.

This CDR3 reads CASTTRTVGQYF. The CDR3 DNA is TGTGCCAGCACTACTCGTACGGTTGGCCAGTACTTC. This sequence joins TRBV6-6 and TRBJ2-5; no clear D gene. Germline V gene sequence: CDR1 MNHNY, CDR2 SVGAGI (reference sequence). The CDR3 length is 12 residues. Trimming removed 7 bases at V and 10 bases at J, with 16 bases between.

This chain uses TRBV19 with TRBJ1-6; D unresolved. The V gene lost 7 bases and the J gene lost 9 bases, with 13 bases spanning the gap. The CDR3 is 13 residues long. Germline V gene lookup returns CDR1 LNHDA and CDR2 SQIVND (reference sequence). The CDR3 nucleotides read TGTGCCAGTAAGGAGACTGAGGGTTCACCCCTCCACTTT. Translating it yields CASKETEGSPLHF.

Here the CDR3 reads CAWTNIGRWDTQYF. CDR3 bases: TGTGCCTGGACCAACATCGGTAGATGGGATACGCAGTATTTT. The chain carries TRBV30 and TRBJ2-3; D uncertain. The germline V gene encodes CDR1 GTSNPN and CDR2 SVGIG (reference sequence). This CDR3 is 14 amino acids long. Trimming cost V 4 bases and J 6 bases, with 17 bases left between them.

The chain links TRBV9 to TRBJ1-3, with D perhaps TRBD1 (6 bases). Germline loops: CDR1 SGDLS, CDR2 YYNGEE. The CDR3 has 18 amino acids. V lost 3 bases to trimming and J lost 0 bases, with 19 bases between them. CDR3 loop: CASSERTDPSPSGNTIYF. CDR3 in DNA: TGTGCCAGCAGCGAGCGGACAGACCCGTCCCCCTCTGGAAACACCATATATTTT.

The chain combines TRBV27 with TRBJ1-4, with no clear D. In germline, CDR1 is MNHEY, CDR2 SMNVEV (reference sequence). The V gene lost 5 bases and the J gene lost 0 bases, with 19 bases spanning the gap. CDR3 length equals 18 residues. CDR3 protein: CASSPDTLAMTTNEKLFF. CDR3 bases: TGTGCCAGCAGTCCCGATACTCTCGCAATGACAACTAATGAAAAACTGTTTTTT. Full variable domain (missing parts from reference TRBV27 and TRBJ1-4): EAQVTQNPRYLITVTGKKLTVTCSQNMNHEYMSWYRQDPGLGLRQIYYSMNVEVTDKGDVPEGYKVSRKEKRNFPLILESPSPNQTSLYFCASSPDTLAMTTNEKLFFGSGTQLSVL.

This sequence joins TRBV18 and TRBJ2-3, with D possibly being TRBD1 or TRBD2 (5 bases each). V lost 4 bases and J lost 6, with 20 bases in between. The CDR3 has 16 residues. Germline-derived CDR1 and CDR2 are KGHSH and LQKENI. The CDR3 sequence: CASSQQLSGQSDTQYF. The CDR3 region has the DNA TGTGCCAGCTCACAACAACTCTCGGGGCAATCGGATACGCAGTATTTT.

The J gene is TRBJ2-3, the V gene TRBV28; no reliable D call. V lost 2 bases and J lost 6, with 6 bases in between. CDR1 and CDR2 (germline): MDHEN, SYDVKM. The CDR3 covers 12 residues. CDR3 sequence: CASSLNPDTQYF. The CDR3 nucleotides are TGTGCCAGCAGTTTAAATCCGGATACGCAGTATTTT.